This TCR beta chain came from a study of T cell repertoires in cytomegalovirus infection. Study-level background: Carrying CMV and the relevant HLA type showed in public TCR beta signatures.

In its sample, this clonotype was seen many times. TCRdb passed the reads through MiXCR, listing each CDR3 protein once. The sample holds 450,000 to 550,000 distinct CDR3 sequences, approximately 15% seen once. This CDR3 has 19 amino acids. Germline CDR1 SEHNR, CDR2 FQNEAQ (reference sequence). V was pared by 5 bases and J by 2 bases, with 24 bases between. The J gene is TRBJ2-2, the V gene TRBV7-9, with D possibly TRBD2 on 5 matching bases. The receptor was derived from a human donor in good health (CMV status not recorded). Some clones in this sample may be carry-over from other donors' samples. Sequencing was done on a sample of CD8+ T cells from PBMCs. The CDR3 DNA reads TGTGCCAGCAGCCCGCCTTCAGCACTAGAGCGGAGAAACACCGGGGAGCTGTTTTTT. It translates to CASSPPSALERRNTGELFF.